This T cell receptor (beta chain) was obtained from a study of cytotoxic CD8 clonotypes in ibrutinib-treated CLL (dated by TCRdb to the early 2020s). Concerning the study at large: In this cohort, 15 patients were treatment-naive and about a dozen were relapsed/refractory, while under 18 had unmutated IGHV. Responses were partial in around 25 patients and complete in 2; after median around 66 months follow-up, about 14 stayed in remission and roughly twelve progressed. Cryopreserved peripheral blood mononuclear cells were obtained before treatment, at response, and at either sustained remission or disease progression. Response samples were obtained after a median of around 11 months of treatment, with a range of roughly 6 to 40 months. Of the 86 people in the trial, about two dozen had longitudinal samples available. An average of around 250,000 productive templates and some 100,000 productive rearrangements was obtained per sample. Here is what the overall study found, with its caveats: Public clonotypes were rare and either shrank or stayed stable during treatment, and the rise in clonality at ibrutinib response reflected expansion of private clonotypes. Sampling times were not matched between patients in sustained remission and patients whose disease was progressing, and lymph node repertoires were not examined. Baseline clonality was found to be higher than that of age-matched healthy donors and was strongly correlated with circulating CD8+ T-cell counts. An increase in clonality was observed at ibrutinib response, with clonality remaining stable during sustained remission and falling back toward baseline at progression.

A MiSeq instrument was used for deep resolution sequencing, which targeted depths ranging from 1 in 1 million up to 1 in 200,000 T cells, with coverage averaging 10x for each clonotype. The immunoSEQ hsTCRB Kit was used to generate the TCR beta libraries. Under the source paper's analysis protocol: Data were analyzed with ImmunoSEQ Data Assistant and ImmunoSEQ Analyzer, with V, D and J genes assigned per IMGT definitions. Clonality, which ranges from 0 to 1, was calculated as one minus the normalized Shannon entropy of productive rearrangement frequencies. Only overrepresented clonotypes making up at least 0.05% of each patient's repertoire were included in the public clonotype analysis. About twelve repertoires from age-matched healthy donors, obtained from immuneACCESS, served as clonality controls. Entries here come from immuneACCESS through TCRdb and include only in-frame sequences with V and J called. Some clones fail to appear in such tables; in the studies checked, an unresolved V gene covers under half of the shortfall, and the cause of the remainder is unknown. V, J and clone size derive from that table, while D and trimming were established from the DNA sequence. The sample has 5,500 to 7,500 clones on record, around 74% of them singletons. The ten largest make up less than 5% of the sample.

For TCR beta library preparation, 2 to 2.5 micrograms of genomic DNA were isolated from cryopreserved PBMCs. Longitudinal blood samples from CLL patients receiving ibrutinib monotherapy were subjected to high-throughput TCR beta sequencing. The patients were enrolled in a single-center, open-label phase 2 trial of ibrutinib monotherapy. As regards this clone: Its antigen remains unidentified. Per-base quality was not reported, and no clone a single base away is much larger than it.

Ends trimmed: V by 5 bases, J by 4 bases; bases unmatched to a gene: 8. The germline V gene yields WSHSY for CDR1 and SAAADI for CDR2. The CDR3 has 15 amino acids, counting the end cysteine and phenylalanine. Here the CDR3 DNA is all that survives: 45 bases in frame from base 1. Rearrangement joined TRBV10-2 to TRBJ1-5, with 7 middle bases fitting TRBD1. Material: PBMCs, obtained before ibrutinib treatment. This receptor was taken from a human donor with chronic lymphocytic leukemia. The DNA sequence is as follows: TGCGCCAGCAGTTCCTCCGACAGGGTGAATCAGCCCCAGCATTTT. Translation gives CASSSSDRVNQPQHF.